A selection of T cell receptor beta chains follows, all from one sample in a study of T cell responses to AZD1222 COVID-19 vaccine. Method: immunoSEQ multiplex PCR; TCRdb's copy keeps in-frame clones and lacks some. This repertoire shows more than 150,000 clones, about 90% found once; its top ten account for 2.5% to 3%. The source material was peripheral blood, sampled on day 0 of MenACWY control vaccination. Every receptor here comes from an adult in good health. CDR3s include the opening cysteine and the closing phenylalanine or tryptophan. A D gene is named only where the DNA matches it firmly. Rows may omit the clone size; those that give it use once, few, many or a size class.

CDR3 DNA	CDR3 protein	V gene	clone size	D gene	J gene
TGTGCCAGCAGCTTGATGAACGACAGGTCCTACGAGCAGTACTTC	CASSLMNDRSYEQYF	TRBV5-4	NA	NA	TRBJ2-7
TGTGCCAGCAGTTTACAGGGCGCGCCTGAAGCTTTCTTT	CASSLQGAPEAFF	TRBV27	NA	NA	TRBJ1-1
TGTGCCAGCAATCCTCCCGGGACAGGGGGTTCAGATACGCAGTATTTT	CASNPPGTGGSDTQYF	TRBV28	NA	TRBD1	TRBJ2-3
TGTGCCAGCAGCTTAGTGAGCGGGGCCACCGGGGAGCTGTTTTTT	CASSLVSGATGELFF	TRBV7-2	NA	TRBD2	TRBJ2-2
TGTGCCAGCAGCCCTGGCCCCGGGACAGATCCCTACGAGCAGTACTTC	CASSPGPGTDPYEQYF	TRBV5-4	NA	TRBD1	TRBJ2-7
TGTGCCAGCAGCTCCTGGGGGAAAAAGCAGTTCTTC	CASSSWGKKQFF	TRBV5-4	NA	NA	TRBJ2-1
TGTGCCAGCAGCTTACTGGGAGGGGAGGACGAGACCCAGTACTTC	CASSLLGGEDETQYF	TRBV7-3	NA	TRBD2	TRBJ2-5
TGTGCCAGCAGTGAAGTACCGGACAGGGATTATGGCTACACCTTC	CASSEVPDRDYGYTF	TRBV2	NA	TRBD1	TRBJ1-2
TGTGCCAGCACCTATAGGACAGGAGAGACCCAGTACTTC	CASTYRTGETQYF	TRBV27	NA	TRBD1	TRBJ2-5
TGTGCCAGCAGTTTCCTAGCCGGGACAGGGGGCCAGCCCTCCTATGGCTACACCTTC	CASSFLAGTGGQPSYGYTF	TRBV27	once	TRBD1	TRBJ1-2
TGTGCCAGCAGCGGTACCGGGACAGGGGACGAGCAGTACTTC	CASSGTGTGDEQYF	TRBV9	NA	TRBD1	TRBJ2-7
TGTGCCAGCAGTAACCTTCCGACAGGAATTGAGAGAAAACTGTTTTTT	CASSNLPTGIERKLFF	TRBV2	NA	NA	TRBJ1-4
TGCGCCAGCAGCTTGACAGGGCCAGGCGACACTGAAGCTTTCTTT	CASSLTGPGDTEAFF	TRBV5-1	NA	NA	TRBJ1-1
TGTGCTAGTGGCTGGGGACTATCAGGACCGGATACGCAGTATTTT	CASGWGLSGPDTQYF	TRBV12-5	NA	TRBD2	TRBJ2-3
TGCGCCAGCAGCCCCGGGACAGGAAACAATGAGCAGTTCTTC	CASSPGTGNNEQFF	TRBV5-1	once	TRBD1	TRBJ2-1
TGTGCCAGCAGCTTGCTTAGGACCATATATTTT	CASSLLRTIYF	TRBV5-5	NA	NA	TRBJ1-3
TGTGCCAGTAGTATAGTCCCCACATTGACACGGGCGAACACTGAAGCTTTCTTT	CASSIVPTLTRANTEAFF	TRBV19	NA	NA	TRBJ1-1
TGTGCCAGTAGTTCCCCAGGGGCCACTAATGAAAAACTGTTTTTT	CASSSPGATNEKLFF	TRBV19	few	NA	TRBJ1-4
TGTGCCAGTATTCATTTGGGAGGGAAGGCGAACACTGAAGCTTTCTTT	CASIHLGGKANTEAFF	TRBV19	NA	NA	TRBJ1-1
TGTGCCAGCAGTTGGGGACAGGCCTACAATGAGCAGTTCTTC	CASSWGQAYNEQFF	TRBV28	NA	TRBD1	TRBJ2-1
TGTGCCAGCAGTAACCGGGACTTCCCCCGTTTGTACTTC	CASSNRDFPRLYF	TRBV2	NA	NA	TRBJ2-7
TGTGCAGGGGGCCTTTACGAGCAGTACTTC	CAGGLYEQYF	TRBV30	few	TRBD1	TRBJ2-7
TGTGCCAGTACTAAACAGGGTTCCAATCAGCCCCAGCATTTT	CASTKQGSNQPQHF	TRBV19	NA	NA	TRBJ1-5
TGCGCCAGCAGCCGAGGGACAGAATCCTACGAGCAGTACTTC	CASSRGTESYEQYF	TRBV4-3	NA	TRBD1	TRBJ2-7
TGTGCCAGCAGTGAAGCCCCCGGGACATCTGGAAACACCATATATTTT	CASSEAPGTSGNTIYF	TRBV6-1	NA	NA	TRBJ1-3
TGTGCCAGCAGCCAGAACCGGGACAGCTACAATGAGCAGTTCTTC	CASSQNRDSYNEQFF	TRBV4-2	NA	TRBD1	TRBJ2-1
TGTGCCACCAGCCCCAGACAGGCGAGCTCCTACGAGCAGTACTTC	CATSPRQASSYEQYF	TRBV15	NA	NA	TRBJ2-7
TGTGCCAGCAGCCTAGAGGACTTCGCCCCGCCACAAGAGACCCAGTACTTC	CASSLEDFAPPQETQYF	TRBV14	NA	NA	TRBJ2-5
TGTGCCAGCAGTACGGGACTAGCGGCCGCAGGGACCCAGTACTTC	CASSTGLAAAGTQYF	TRBV27	once	TRBD2	TRBJ2-5
TGTGCCAGCAGTTACCCTCAGGGGGCGGAGGAGCAGTACTTC	CASSYPQGAEEQYF	TRBV6-5	few	TRBD1	TRBJ2-7
TGTGCCAGCAGCTTAAGCGGGGGGACCTACAATGAGCAGTTCTTC	CASSLSGGTYNEQFF	TRBV7-8	NA	TRBD2	TRBJ2-1
TGTGCCATCAGGGACAGGGAGAATGAAAAACTGTTTTTT	CAIRDRENEKLFF	TRBV10-3	NA	TRBD1	TRBJ1-4
TGTGCCAGCAGTTCCGGACTAGCGGGGAAGGAGACCCAGTACTTC	CASSSGLAGKETQYF	TRBV6-5	NA	TRBD2	TRBJ2-5
TGTGCCAGCAGTACGGGACAGGGGGAAGAGACCCAGTACTTC	CASSTGQGEETQYF	TRBV6-5	NA	TRBD1	TRBJ2-5
TGCGCCAGCAGCAGAACAGGGGTAGTAACCGACGAGCAGTACTTC	CASSRTGVVTDEQYF	TRBV5-1	NA	TRBD1	TRBJ2-7
TGCGCCAGCAGCACCGGACAGGGGAAAGATACGCAGTATTTT	CASSTGQGKDTQYF	TRBV5-1	NA	TRBD1	TRBJ2-3
TGTGCCAGCTCACCACCGTTCGCGGGAGGTTCCTACGAGCAGTACTTC	CASSPPFAGGSYEQYF	TRBV18	NA	TRBD2	TRBJ2-7
TGTGCCAGTAGTATAGATCGCCTCTCCAGACAGTACTTC	CASSIDRLSRQYF	TRBV19	NA	NA	TRBJ2-5
TGTGCCAGCTCGCCCCGACAGTACAATGAGCAGTTCTTC	CASSPRQYNEQFF	TRBV18	NA	NA	TRBJ2-1
TGTGCCAGCAGCTTAGGCGGCGGGATAGGCACCGGGGAGCTGTTTTTT	CASSLGGGIGTGELFF	TRBV7-9	NA	NA	TRBJ2-2
TGTGCTTTACAGGGGAGGGACTACGAGCAGTACTTC	CALQGRDYEQYF	TRBV28	NA	NA	TRBJ2-7
TGTGCCAGCAGCTTAGATTCGGGGGCGGGAGGGAACAATGAGCAGTTCTTC	CASSLDSGAGGNNEQFF	TRBV11-2	NA	TRBD2	TRBJ2-1
TGTGCCAGCAGCTTTCGCGGGGGGGCCTACGAGCAGTACTTC	CASSFRGGAYEQYF	TRBV11-2	NA	TRBD2	TRBJ2-7
TGTGCCAGCAGCAATTCTTCCGGGGGACGACACAATGAGCAGTTCTTC	CASSNSSGGRHNEQFF	TRBV21-1	NA	NA	TRBJ2-1
TGTGCCAGCTCACCTAGACAGGGGTCCTACGAGCAGTACTTC	CASSPRQGSYEQYF	TRBV18	NA	TRBD1	TRBJ2-7
TGTGCCAGCAGCTTAGATACTCTCTACGAGCAGTACTTC	CASSLDTLYEQYF	TRBV7-8	NA	NA	TRBJ2-7